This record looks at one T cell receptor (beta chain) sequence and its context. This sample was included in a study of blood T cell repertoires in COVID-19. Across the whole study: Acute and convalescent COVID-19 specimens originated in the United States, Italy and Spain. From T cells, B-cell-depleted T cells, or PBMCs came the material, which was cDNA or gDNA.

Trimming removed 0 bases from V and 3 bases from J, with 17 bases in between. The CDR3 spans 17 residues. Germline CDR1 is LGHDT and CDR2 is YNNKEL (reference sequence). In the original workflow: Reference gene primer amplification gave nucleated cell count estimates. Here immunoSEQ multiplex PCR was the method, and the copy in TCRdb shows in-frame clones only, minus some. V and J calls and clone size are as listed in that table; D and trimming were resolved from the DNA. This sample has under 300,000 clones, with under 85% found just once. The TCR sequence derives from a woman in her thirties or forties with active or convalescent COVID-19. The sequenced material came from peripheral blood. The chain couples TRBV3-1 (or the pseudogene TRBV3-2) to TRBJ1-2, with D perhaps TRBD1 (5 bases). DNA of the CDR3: TGTGCCAGCAGCCAAGATTGGAGGAGGGGACGGGACTATGGCTACACCTTC. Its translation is CASSQDWRRGRDYGYTF.